The rows below give T cell receptor beta chains drawn from one sample of a study of T cell changes during pregnancy in multiple sclerosis. The assay was immunoSEQ multiplex PCR, and TCRdb's table has in-frame clones only and misses some. Of about 77,000 clones detected, approximately 90% appear once; the ten largest clones hold 1.5% to 2%. Source: peripheral blood, taken before pregnancy. The receptors stem from a female donor with multiple sclerosis, enrolled in a pregnancy study. Both conserved end residues are part of each CDR3. Fields, in order: V gene, clone size, J gene, D gene, CDR3 DNA, CDR3 protein. The D gene is left open where the match is weak. Clone sizes are given selectively: once, few, many, or a class where the clone is expanded.

TRBV5-1	NA	TRBJ1-6	TRBD1	TGCGCCAGCAGCTTGAACAGGGGCTCACCCCTCCACTTT	CASSLNRGSPLHF
TRBV30	NA	TRBJ1-6	NA	TGTGCCTGGAGTAGAGCTGGGGGCAGGCATTCACCCCTCCACTTT	CAWSRAGGRHSPLHF
TRBV2	NA	TRBJ1-5	NA	TGTGCCAGCAGTGAAAGGGGGTGGAGTGGGGATCAGCCCCAGCATTTT	CASSERGWSGDQPQHF
TRBV28	NA	TRBJ2-6	NA	TGTGCCAGCAATAGACCCGCGGGGTCCGGGGCCAACGTCCTGACTTTC	CASNRPAGSGANVLTF
TRBV5-1	few	TRBJ1-2	TRBD1	TGCGCCAGCGGACAACAGGGGATTAACTATGGCTACACCTTC	CASGQQGINYGYTF
TRBV19	NA	TRBJ2-3	TRBD2	TGTGCCAGCTCCAGACGGGACTACCGGGCAGATACGCAGTATTTT	CASSRRDYRADTQYF
TRBV27	NA	TRBJ1-1	NA	TGTGCCAGCAGTTTATACCGGAGGGACACTGAAGCTTTCTTT	CASSLYRRDTEAFF
TRBV19	NA	TRBJ1-1	NA	TGTGCCAGCGAATACGGCACTGAAGCTTTCTTT	CASEYGTEAFF
TRBV5-5	NA	TRBJ1-1	TRBD1	TGTGCCAGCAGTTTACTAGGGGGCGCGAACACTGAAGCTTTCTTT	CASSLLGGANTEAFF
TRBV5-1	NA	TRBJ1-1	TRBD1	TGCGCCAGCAGCCCCGGGACAGTGCGGTCGAACACTGAAGCTTTCTTT	CASSPGTVRSNTEAFF
TRBV2	NA	TRBJ2-5	NA	TGTGCCAGCAGCTCCCGAGAGACCCAGTACTTC	CASSSRETQYF
TRBV4-1	NA	TRBJ2-5	NA	TGCGCCAGCAGCGCGGGACCCCGGGAGACCCAGTACTTC	CASSAGPRETQYF
TRBV18	NA	TRBJ2-1	TRBD2	TGTGCCAGCTCACTGGGACTAGTAACAAATGAGCAGTTCTTC	CASSLGLVTNEQFF
TRBV30	NA	TRBJ2-6	TRBD1	TGTGCCTGGGATGGACAGGGATACTCTGGGGCCAACGTCCTGACTTTC	CAWDGQGYSGANVLTF
TRBV19	NA	TRBJ1-5	NA	TGTGCCAGTAGTTCTCGGCGGAGCCCCAATCAGCCCCAGCATTTT	CASSSRRSPNQPQHF
TRBV29-1	NA	TRBJ2-3	TRBD2	TGCAGCGTTGAAGAACTAGCGGGGGCAGATACGCAGTATTTT	CSVEELAGADTQYF
TRBV20-1	NA	TRBJ2-1	NA	TGCAGTGCGGCGGGCTACAATGAGCAGTTCTTC	CSAAGYNEQFF
TRBV2	NA	TRBJ2-7	NA	TGTGCCAGCAGGCACAGGGGACTCTCCTACGAGCAGTACTTC	CASRHRGLSYEQYF
TRBV29-1	NA	TRBJ2-5	NA	TGCAGTATCTCTAGTCCAGGGTTACAAGAGACCCAGTACTTC	CSISSPGLQETQYF
TRBV11-2	NA	TRBJ2-5	TRBD2	TGTGCCAGCAGGCACACTAGCGGAGAGACCCAGTACTTC	CASRHTSGETQYF
TRBV7-3	NA	TRBJ2-1	TRBD1	TGTGCCAGCAGCTTACAAGGACAGGGAGCCTACAATGAGCAGTTCTTC	CASSLQGQGAYNEQFF
TRBV4-3	NA	TRBJ1-1	NA	TGCGCCAGCAGCCAAATACCCAGGAACACTGAAGCTTTCTTT	CASSQIPRNTEAFF
TRBV27	NA	TRBJ1-6	NA	TGTGCCAGCAGTATCGTCCAGGGCTATAATTCACCCCTCCACTTT	CASSIVQGYNSPLHF
TRBV4-3	NA	TRBJ1-3	NA	TGCGCCAGCAGCCCCTTACAGGGAAGCTCTGGAAACACCATATATTTT	CASSPLQGSSGNTIYF
TRBV29-1	NA	TRBJ2-3	NA	TGCAGCGTTGAGGGCGGGCGGGGCCTTAGCACAGATACGCAGTATTTT	CSVEGGRGLSTDTQYF
TRBV11-2	NA	TRBJ2-1	TRBD2	TGTGCCAGCAGCTTAGGACTAGCGGGGGTAGAGCAGTTCTTC	CASSLGLAGVEQFF
TRBV6-1	NA	TRBJ1-3	NA	TGTGCCAGCAGTGCAACAGGTCTCGTTGGAAACACCATATATTTT	CASSATGLVGNTIYF
TRBV11-2	once	TRBJ1-4	NA	TGTGCCAGCAGCTTAGGGGCCGCTGAAAAACTGTTTTTT	CASSLGAAEKLFF
TRBV13	NA	TRBJ1-4	NA	TGTGCCAGCAGCCCAGCTCAGGGGTCTGCAACTAATGAAAAACTGTTTTTT	CASSPAQGSATNEKLFF
TRBV9	NA	TRBJ1-5	NA	TGTGCCAGCAGCGCAGCAGGGGTTTCTCAGCCCCAGCATTTT	CASSAAGVSQPQHF
TRBV5-4	NA	TRBJ1-1	NA	TGTGCCAGCAGCTTGGATGGGGCGGCTTTCTTT	CASSLDGAAFF
TRBV6-5	NA	TRBJ2-7	TRBD1	TGTGCCAGCAGTTTTGGACGACAGGGTTCCTACGAGCAGTACTTC	CASSFGRQGSYEQYF
TRBV29-1	NA	TRBJ1-5	NA	TGCAGCGTTGCGGAGTGGCAGGGGAGTCAGCCCCAGCATTTT	CSVAEWQGSQPQHF
TRBV18	NA	TRBJ2-2	NA	TGTGCCAGCTCACCACTGTCGGCAGGGGTCACCGGGGAGCTGTTTTTT	CASSPLSAGVTGELFF
TRBV4-1	NA	TRBJ2-7	NA	TGCGCCAGCAGCCAGATGATCGACAGCTACGAGCAGTACTTC	CASSQMIDSYEQYF
TRBV27	NA	TRBJ2-1	TRBD2	TGTGCCAGCAGTTCCAGCGCTCTAGCGGGGGGGGAGCAGTTCTTC	CASSSSALAGGEQFF
TRBV7-9	NA	TRBJ2-3	NA	TGTGCCAGCAGCCCTGGCCAGTCCACAGATACGCAGTATTTT	CASSPGQSTDTQYF
TRBV27	once	TRBJ2-7	NA	TGTGCCAGCAGTCCCAGAACAGGTAACGAGCAGTACTTC	CASSPRTGNEQYF
TRBV2	few	TRBJ1-6	TRBD1	TGTGCCAGCAGTAGACAGGGTGCGGAGAATTCACCCCTCCACTTT	CASSRQGAENSPLHF
TRBV10-2	NA	TRBJ2-7	NA	TGCGCCAGCAGTGAGCGGTCTCTGTCCTCCTACGAGCAGTACTTC	CASSERSLSSYEQYF
TRBV19	NA	TRBJ2-3	NA	TGTGCCAGTAGTACGGCGTCGTTTGGGGAGTCGACGCAGTATTTT	CASSTASFGESTQYF
TRBV5-6	NA	TRBJ2-1	NA	TGTGCCAGCAGCCGCGGGGTCTTTGGGTACAATGAGCAGTTCTTC	CASSRGVFGYNEQFF
TRBV4-1	NA	TRBJ1-5	NA	TGCGCCAGCAGCCAAACAGGGTTCAATCAGCCCCAGCATTTT	CASSQTGFNQPQHF
TRBV30	NA	TRBJ1-1	TRBD1	TGTGCCTGGGTTCTAGGGGGCGTCACTGAAGCTTTCTTT	CAWVLGGVTEAFF